The source of this TCR beta chain is a study of cytomegalovirus exposure and HLA in healthy donors. Worth noting for this clone: As yet, its antigen is unknown.

Germline-derived CDR1 and CDR2 are LNHDA and SQIVND (reference sequence). V trimming: 5 bases; J trimming: 6 bases; junction bases outside the gene matches: 7. CDR3 length: 15 amino acids. Study results and caveats: A prior analysis recorded that most TCR beta V segments were productive about 87% or about 30% of the time.

PCR used 60 Vbeta primers and 13 Jbeta primers. The table came from immunoSEQ multiplex PCR; TCRdb's copy has only in-frame clones and leaves some out. The sample shows over 150,000 clones, around 80% of them seen only once. The chain joins TRBV19 to TRBJ2-7; 13 bases align to TRBD2. Sequencing used PBMCs. The TCR comes from a man under 40 in good health and CMV-seronegative. CDR3 loop: CASSAGLAGAGEQYF. The CDR3 coding sequence is TGTGCCAGTAGTGCCGGACTAGCGGGAGCTGGCGAGCAGTACTTC. Complete variable domain (other parts from reference TRBV19 and TRBJ2-7): DGGITQSPKYLFRKEGQNVTLSCEQNLNHDAMYWYRQDPGQGLRLIYYSQIVNDFQKGDIAEGYSVSREKKESFPLTVTSAQKNPTAFYLCASSAGLAGAGEQYFGPGTRLTVT.